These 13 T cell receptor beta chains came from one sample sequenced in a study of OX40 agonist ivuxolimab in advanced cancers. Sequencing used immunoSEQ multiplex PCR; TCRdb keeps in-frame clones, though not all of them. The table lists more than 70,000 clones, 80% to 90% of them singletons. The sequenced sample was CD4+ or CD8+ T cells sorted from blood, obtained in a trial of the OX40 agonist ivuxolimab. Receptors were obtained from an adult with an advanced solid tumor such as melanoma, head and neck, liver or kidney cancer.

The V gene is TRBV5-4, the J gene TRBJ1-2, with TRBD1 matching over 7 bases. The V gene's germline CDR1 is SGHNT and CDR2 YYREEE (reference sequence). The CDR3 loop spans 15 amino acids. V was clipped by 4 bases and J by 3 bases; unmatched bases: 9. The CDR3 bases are TGTGCCAGCAGCCGTTTAGGGGGCGGCGACTATGGCTACACCTTC. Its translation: CASSRLGGGDYGYTF.

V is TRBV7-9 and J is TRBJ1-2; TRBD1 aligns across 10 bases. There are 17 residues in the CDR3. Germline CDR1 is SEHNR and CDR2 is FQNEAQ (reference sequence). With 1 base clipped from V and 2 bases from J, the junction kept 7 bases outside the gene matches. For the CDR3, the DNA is TGTGCCAGCAGCTTAGGCGACAGGGGGCGGGTAAACTATGGCTACACCTTC. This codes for CASSLGDRGRVNYGYTF.

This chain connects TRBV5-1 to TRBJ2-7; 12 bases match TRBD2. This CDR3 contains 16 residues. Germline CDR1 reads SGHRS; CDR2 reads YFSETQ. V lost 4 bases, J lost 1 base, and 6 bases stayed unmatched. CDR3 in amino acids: CASSTGLAGNSYEQYF. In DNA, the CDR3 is TGCGCCAGCAGCACGGGACTAGCGGGTAATTCCTACGAGCAGTACTTC.

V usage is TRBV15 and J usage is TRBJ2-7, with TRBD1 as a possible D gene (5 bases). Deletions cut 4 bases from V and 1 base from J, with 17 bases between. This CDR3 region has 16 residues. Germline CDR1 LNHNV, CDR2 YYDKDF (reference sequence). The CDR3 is CATSIQARVGSYEQYF. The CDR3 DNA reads TGTGCCACCAGCATCCAGGCCAGGGTGGGTTCCTACGAGCAGTACTTC.

The CDR3 protein is CASSSAGAYNEQFF. Written as DNA, the CDR3 is TGCGCCAGCAGTTCTGCGGGAGCCTACAATGAGCAGTTCTTC. The rearrangement joins TRBV5-1 to TRBJ2-1; 7 nucleotides match TRBD2. The germline V gene has CDR1 SGHRS and CDR2 YFSETQ. After removal of 5 bases from V and 2 bases from J, the junction contained 4 bases not matched to a gene. CDR3 length: 14 residues.

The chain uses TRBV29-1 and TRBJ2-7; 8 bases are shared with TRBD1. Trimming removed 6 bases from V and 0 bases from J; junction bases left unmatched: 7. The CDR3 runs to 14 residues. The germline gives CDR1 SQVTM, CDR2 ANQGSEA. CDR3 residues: CSVLTGGSSYEQYF. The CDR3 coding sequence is TGCAGCGTCCTTACAGGGGGATCCTCCTACGAGCAGTACTTC.

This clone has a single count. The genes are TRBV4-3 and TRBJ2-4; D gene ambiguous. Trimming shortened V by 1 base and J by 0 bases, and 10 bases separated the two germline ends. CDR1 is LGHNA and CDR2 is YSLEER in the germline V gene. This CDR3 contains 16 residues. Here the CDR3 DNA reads TGCGCCAGCAGCCAAGGGGTTTCCTCAGCCAAAAACATTCAGTACTTC. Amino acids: CASSQGVSSAKNIQYF.

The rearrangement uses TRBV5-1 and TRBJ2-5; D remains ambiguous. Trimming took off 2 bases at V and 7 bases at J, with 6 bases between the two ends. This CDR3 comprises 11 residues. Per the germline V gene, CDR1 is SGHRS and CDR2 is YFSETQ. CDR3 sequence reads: CASSFGGTQYF. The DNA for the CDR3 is TGCGCCAGCAGCTTTGGTGGGACCCAGTACTTC.

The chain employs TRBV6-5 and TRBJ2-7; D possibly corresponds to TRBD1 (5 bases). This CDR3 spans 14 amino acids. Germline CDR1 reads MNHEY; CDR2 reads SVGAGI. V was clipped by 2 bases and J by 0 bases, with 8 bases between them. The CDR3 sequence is CASSYEQDSYEQYF. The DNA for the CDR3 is TGTGCCAGCAGTTACGAACAGGACTCCTACGAGCAGTACTTC.

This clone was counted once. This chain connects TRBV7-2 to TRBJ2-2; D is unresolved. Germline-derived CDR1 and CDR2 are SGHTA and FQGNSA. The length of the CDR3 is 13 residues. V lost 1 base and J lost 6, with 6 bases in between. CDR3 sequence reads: CASSLGGAGELFF. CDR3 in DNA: TGTGCCAGCAGCTTAGGTGGCGCCGGGGAGCTGTTTTTT.

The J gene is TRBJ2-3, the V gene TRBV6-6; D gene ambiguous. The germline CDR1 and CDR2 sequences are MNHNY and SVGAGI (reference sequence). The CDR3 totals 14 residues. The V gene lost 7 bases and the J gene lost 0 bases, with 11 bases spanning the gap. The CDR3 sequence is CASIPGSSTDTQYF. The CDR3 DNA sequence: TGTGCCAGCATTCCCGGATCTAGCACAGATACGCAGTATTTT.

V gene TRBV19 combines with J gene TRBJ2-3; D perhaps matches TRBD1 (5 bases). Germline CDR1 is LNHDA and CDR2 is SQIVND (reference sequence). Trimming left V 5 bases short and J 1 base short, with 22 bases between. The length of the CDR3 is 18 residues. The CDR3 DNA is TGTGCCAGTAGTCGTAACACCCGCACAGGTCTGGGCACAGATACGCAGTATTTT. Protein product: CASSRNTRTGLGTDTQYF.

For the CDR3, the DNA is TGTGCCAGCAGCGGCTACACGGGCGCGGTAAACGAGCAGTACTTC. The encoded protein is CASSGYTGAVNEQYF. V and J are TRBV9 and TRBJ2-7; D unresolved. The CDR3 is 15 residues long. In germline, CDR1 is SGDLS, CDR2 YYNGEE. Trimming took 3 bases from V and 5 from J, leaving 18 bases between them.